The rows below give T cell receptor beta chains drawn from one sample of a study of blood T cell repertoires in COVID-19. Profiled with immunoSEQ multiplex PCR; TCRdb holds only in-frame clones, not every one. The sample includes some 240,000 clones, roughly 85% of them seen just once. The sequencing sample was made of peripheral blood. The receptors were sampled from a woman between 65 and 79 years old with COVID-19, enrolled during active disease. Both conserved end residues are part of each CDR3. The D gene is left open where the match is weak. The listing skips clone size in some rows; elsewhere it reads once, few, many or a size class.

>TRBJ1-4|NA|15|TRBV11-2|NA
CASSLEWSSNEKLFF
TGTGCCAGCAGCTTAGAATGGAGTTCTAATGAAAAACTGTTTTTT
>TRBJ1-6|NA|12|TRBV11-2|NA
CASRLVNSPLHF
TGTGCCAGCAGACTAGTCAATTCACCCCTCCACTTT
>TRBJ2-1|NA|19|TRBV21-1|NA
CASSLEVGHHTKVNNEQFF
TGTGCCAGCAGCCTAGAGGTCGGCCATCACACGAAGGTCAACAATGAGCAGTTCTTC
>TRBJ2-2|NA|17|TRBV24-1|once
CATSDYAVSGYTGELFF
TGTGCCACCAGTGATTATGCAGTCTCAGGGTACACCGGGGAGCTGTTTTTT
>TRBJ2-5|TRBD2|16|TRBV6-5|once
CASSYSWRGGRETQYF
TGTGCCAGCAGTTACTCGTGGCGGGGGGGCCGAGAGACCCAGTACTTC
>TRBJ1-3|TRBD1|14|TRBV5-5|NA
CASRRQGSGNTIYF
TGTGCCAGCAGGCGACAGGGCTCTGGAAACACCATATATTTT
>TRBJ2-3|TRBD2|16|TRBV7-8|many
CASSLVAGGSTDTQYF
TGTGCCAGCAGCTTAGTAGCGGGAGGAAGCACAGATACGCAGTATTTT
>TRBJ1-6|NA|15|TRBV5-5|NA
CASSLAGGSFVSLHF
TGTGCCAGCAGCTTGGCTGGCGGTTCTTTCGTTTCCCTCCACTTT
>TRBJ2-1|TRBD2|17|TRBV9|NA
CASSPTGGQSSYNEQFF
TGTGCCAGCAGTCCAACGGGAGGCCAGAGCTCCTACAATGAGCAGTTCTTC
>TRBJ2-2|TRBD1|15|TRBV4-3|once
CASSQGTGRTGELFF
TGCGCCAGCAGCCAAGGGACAGGGAGGACCGGGGAGCTGTTTTTT
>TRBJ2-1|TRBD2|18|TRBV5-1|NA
CASSSVPSSGSSYNEQFF
TGCGCCAGCAGCTCCGTACCCTCTAGCGGGAGCTCCTACAATGAGCAGTTCTTC
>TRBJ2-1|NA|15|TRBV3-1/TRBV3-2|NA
CASSQDYRGGNEQFF
TGTGCCAGCAGCCAAGATTACAGGGGGGGTAATGAGCAGTTCTTC
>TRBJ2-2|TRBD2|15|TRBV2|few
CASRRTRLNTGELFF
TGTGCCAGCAGGCGGACTAGACTTAACACCGGGGAGCTGTTTTTT
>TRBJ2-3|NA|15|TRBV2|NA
CASSDQGLNTDTQYF
TGTGCCAGCAGTGACCAGGGATTAAACACAGATACGCAGTATTTT
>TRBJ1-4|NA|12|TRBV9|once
CASSDINEKLFF
TGTGCCAGCAGCGATATTAATGAAAAACTGTTTTTT
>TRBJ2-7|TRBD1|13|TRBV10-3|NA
CAISERTGGEQYF
TGTGCCATCAGTGAGAGGACAGGAGGCGAGCAGTACTTC
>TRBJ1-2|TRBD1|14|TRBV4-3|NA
CASSQEGEGAHYTF
TGCGCCAGCAGCCAAGAAGGCGAGGGGGCACACTACACCTTC
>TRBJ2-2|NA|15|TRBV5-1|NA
CASSLGQGNTGELFF
TGCGCCAGCAGCTTGGGGCAGGGGAACACCGGGGAGCTGTTTTTT
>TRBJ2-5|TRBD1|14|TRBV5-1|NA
CASSFGQGQETQYF
TGCGCCAGCAGCTTCGGACAGGGCCAAGAGACCCAGTACTTC
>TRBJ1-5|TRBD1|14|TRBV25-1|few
CASRSDRENQPQHF
TGTGCCAGCAGATCAGACAGGGAAAATCAGCCCCAGCATTTT
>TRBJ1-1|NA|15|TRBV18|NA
CASSPPGQQNTEAFF
TGTGCCAGCTCACCTCCGGGACAACAAAACACTGAAGCTTTCTTT
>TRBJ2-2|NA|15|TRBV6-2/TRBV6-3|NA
CASSYEAVNTGELFF
TGTGCCAGCAGTTATGAAGCGGTGAACACCGGGGAGCTGTTTTTT
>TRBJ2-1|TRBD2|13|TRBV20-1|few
CSASFGGRDEQFF
TGCAGTGCTAGTTTCGGAGGGAGGGATGAGCAGTTCTTC
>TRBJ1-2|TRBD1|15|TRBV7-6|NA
CASSLQGTGALGYTF
TGTGCCAGCAGCTTACAAGGGACAGGGGCGCTTGGCTACACCTTC
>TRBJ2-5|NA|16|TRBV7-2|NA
CASSLVGQGIGETQYF
TGTGCCAGCAGCTTAGTAGGTCAGGGTATAGGAGAGACCCAGTACTTC
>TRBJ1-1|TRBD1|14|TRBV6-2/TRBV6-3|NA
CASSKQGAVTEAFF
TGTGCCAGCAGCAAACAGGGGGCGGTCACTGAAGCTTTCTTT
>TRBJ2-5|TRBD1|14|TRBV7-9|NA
CASSTQGAPETQYF
TGTGCCAGCAGCACACAGGGGGCACCGGAGACCCAGTACTTC
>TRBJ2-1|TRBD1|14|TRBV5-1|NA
CASSYGQGRDEQFF
TGCGCCAGCAGCTACGGACAGGGGAGGGATGAGCAGTTCTTC
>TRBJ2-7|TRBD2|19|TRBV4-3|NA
CASSQELSGLAGEGYEQYF
TGCGCCAGCAGCCAAGAATTGTCGGGACTAGCGGGAGAAGGCTACGAGCAGTACTTC
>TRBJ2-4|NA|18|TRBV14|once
CASSPSGVWAHWENIQYF
TGTGCCAGCAGCCCCTCGGGGGTATGGGCCCACTGGGAAAACATTCAGTACTTC
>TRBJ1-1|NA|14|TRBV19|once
CASSTLLRGTEAFF
TGTGCCAGTAGTACCCTTCTCAGGGGCACTGAAGCTTTCTTT
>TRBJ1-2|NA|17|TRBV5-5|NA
CASSRTETRPRYYGYTF
TGTGCCAGCAGCCGCACTGAGACGCGGCCCCGCTACTATGGCTACACCTTC
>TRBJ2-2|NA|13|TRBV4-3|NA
CASSQVGYGELFF
TGCGCCAGCAGCCAAGTCGGTTACGGGGAGCTGTTTTTT
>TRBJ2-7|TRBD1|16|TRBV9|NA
CASSAQPTGALSEQYF
TGTGCCAGCAGCGCGCAGCCGACAGGGGCCCTGAGCGAGCAGTACTTC
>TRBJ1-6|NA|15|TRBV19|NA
CASRSVNINNSPLHF
TGTGCCAGTAGATCAGTGAACATTAATAATTCACCCCTCCACTTT
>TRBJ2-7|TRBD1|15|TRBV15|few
CATSTGDRDAYEQYF
TGTGCCACCAGCACCGGGGACAGGGACGCCTACGAGCAGTACTTC
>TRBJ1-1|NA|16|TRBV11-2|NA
CASSYSRGGFDTEAFF
TGTGCCAGCAGCTATTCCCGTGGGGGCTTCGACACTGAAGCTTTCTTT
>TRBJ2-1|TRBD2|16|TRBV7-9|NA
CASSSSPTSGGSEQFF
TGTGCCAGCAGCTCATCCCCCACTAGCGGGGGTTCAGAGCAGTTCTTC
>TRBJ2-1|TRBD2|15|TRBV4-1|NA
CASSLSGGSRYEQFF
TGCGCCAGCAGCCTAAGCGGCGGGAGTCGCTATGAGCAGTTCTTC
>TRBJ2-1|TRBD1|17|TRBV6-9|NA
CAIAVGTGSSARNEQFF
TGTGCCATCGCTGTTGGGACAGGTTCCAGTGCACGGAATGAGCAGTTCTTC
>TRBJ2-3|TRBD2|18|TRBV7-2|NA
CASSPTLSTSGRADTQYF
TGTGCCAGCAGCCCAACCCTATCGACTAGCGGGAGGGCAGATACGCAGTATTTT